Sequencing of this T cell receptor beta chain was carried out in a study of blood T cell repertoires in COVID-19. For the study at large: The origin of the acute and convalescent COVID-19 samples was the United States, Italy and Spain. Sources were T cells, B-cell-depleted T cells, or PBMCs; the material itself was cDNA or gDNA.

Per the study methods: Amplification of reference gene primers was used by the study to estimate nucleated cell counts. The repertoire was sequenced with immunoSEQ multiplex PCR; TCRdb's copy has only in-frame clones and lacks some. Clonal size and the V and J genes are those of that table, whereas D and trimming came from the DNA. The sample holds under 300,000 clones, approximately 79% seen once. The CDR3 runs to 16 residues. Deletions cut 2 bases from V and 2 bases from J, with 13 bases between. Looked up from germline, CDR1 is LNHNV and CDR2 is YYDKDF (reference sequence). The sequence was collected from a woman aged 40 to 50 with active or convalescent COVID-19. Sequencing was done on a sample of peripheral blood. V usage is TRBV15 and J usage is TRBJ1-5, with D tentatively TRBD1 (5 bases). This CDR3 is CATSRPRDSGNQPQHF. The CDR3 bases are TGTGCCACCAGCAGACCCAGGGATTCGGGCAATCAGCCCCAGCATTTT.